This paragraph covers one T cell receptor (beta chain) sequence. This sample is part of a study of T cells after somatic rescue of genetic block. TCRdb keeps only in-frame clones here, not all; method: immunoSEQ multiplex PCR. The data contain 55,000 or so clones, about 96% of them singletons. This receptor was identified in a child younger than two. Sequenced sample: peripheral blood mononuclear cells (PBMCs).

CDR3 loop: CASSLFPGTGREQYF. CDR3 coding DNA: TGTGCCAGCAGTCTCTTTCCCGGGACAGGTCGGGAGCAGTACTTC. The V and J genes are TRBV27 and TRBJ2-7; 8 bases are shared with TRBD1. V lost 5 bases and J lost 7; bases outside the gene matches: 13. Per germline, CDR1 MNHEY and CDR2 SMNVEV (reference sequence). The CDR3 has 15 residues.